One T cell receptor (beta chain) is described in this entry. The CDR3 covers 13 residues. Trimming shortened V by 1 base and J by 2 bases, and 7 bases separated the two germline ends. The germline V gene has CDR1 GTSNPN and CDR2 SVGIG (reference sequence). This entry belongs to a study of tumor T cells in aggressive B-cell lymphoma. Some clones are missing from TCRdb's copy, which holds only in-frame ones; the method was immunoSEQ multiplex PCR. The sample includes approximately 11,000 clones, over 75% seen only once; the top ten take 2% to 2.5%. Sequencing was performed on tumor tissue. The chain links TRBV30 to TRBJ2-3; D gene unclear. The sequence was collected from an adult with diffuse large B cell lymphoma. The CDR3 DNA sequence: TGTGCCTGGAGTGCAGGCATCACAGATACGCAGTATTTT. It encodes CAWSAGITDTQYF.